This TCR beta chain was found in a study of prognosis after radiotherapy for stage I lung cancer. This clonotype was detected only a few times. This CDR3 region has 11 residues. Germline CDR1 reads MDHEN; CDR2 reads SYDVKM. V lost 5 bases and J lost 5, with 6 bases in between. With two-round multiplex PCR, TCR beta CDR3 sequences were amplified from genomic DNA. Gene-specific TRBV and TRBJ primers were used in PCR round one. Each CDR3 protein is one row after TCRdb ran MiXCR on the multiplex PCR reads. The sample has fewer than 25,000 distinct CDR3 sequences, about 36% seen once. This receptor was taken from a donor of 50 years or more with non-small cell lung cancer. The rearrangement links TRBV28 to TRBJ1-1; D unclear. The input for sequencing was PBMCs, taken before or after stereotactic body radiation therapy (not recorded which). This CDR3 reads CASSGGTEAFF. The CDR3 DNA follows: TGTGCCAGCAGTGGCGGGACTGAAGCTTTCTTT.